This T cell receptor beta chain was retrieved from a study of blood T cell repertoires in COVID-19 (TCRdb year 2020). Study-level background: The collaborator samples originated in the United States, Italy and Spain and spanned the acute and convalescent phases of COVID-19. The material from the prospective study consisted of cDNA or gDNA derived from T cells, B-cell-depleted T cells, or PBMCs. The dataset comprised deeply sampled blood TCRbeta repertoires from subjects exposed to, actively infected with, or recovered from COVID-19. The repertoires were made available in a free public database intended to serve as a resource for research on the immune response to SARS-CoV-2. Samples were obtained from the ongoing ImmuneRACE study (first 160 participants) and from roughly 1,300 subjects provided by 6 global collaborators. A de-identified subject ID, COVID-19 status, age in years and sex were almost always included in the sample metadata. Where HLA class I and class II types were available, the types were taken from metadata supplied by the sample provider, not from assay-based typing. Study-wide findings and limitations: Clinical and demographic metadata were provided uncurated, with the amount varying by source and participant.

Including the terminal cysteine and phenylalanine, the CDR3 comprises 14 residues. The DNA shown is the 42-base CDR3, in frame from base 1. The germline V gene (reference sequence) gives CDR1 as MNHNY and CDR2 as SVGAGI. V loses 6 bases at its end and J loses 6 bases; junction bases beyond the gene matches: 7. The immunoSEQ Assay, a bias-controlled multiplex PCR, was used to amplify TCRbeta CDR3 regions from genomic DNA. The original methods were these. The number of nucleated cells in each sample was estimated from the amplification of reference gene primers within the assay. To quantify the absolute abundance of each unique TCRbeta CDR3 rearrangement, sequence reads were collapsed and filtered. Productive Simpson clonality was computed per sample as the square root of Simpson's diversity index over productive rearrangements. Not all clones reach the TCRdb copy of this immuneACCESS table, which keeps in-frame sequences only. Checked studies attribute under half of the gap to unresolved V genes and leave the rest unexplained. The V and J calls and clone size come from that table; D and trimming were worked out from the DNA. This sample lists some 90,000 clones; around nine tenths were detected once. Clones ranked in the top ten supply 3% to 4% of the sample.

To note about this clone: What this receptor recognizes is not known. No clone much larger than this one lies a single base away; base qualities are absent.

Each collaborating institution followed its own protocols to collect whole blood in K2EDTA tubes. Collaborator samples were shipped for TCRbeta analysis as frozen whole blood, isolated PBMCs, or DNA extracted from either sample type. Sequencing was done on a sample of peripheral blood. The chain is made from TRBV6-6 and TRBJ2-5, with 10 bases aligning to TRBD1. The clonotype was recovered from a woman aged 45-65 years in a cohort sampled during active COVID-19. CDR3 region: CASSPGQGEKTQYF. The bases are TGTGCCAGCAGCCCTGGACAGGGGGAAAAGACCCAGTACTTC.